The 16 T cell receptor beta chains below all came from one sample that was sequenced in a study of regulatory T cells in long-lasting Graves disease. Time point described: newly diagnosed GD, antithyroid drugs for less than 3 months. The TCR library was made from RNA that had been extracted from PBMCs in TRIzol. Assembly of TCR beta libraries relied on iRepertoire HTBI primers together with Arm-PCR of CDR3 regions. From the multiplex PCR reads, TCRdb called clonotypes with MiXCR, one entry per CDR3 protein. In the table there are over 400,000 distinct CDR3 sequences, 12% to 15% of which are singletons. These data were also filed under a second study, of T cells in Graves' hyperthyroidism and ophthalmopathy.

Sample: peripheral blood mononuclear cells (PBMCs), taken at new diagnosis, from a patient treated with antithyroid drugs. The origin of the receptors is a woman aged 45-65 years with Graves disease.

The rearrangement joins TRBV29-1 to TRBJ1-6; 8 bases are a match to TRBD1. Unmatched junction bases numbered 5, after V lost 6 bases and J lost 7 bases. The CDR3 covers 13 residues. Germline V CDR1 and CDR2: SQVTM, ANQGSEA. DNA for the CDR3: TGCAGCGTGAAACAGGGGGAAAATTCACCCCTCCACTTT. As protein: CSVKQGENSPLHF.

Many counts were recorded for this clonotype. The chain recombines TRBV6-2 or TRBV6-3 with TRBJ2-7; tentative D call: TRBD1 (6 bases). The germline gives CDR1 MNHEY, CDR2 SVGEGT. The CDR3 sequence is 14 residues long. V was trimmed by 5 bases and J by 6 bases, leaving 17 bases between them. Here the CDR3 reads CASSDGQLTREQYF. The DNA for the CDR3 is TGTGCCAGCAGTGACGGACAGCTGACCCGCGAGCAGTACTTC.

This clonotype was recorded at least ten times. The J gene is TRBJ1-1, the V gene TRBV5-1; no clear D. The germline V gene encodes CDR1 SGHRS and CDR2 YFSETQ. V shed 1 base and J shed 0 bases, with 10 bases lying between them. This CDR3 region has 15 residues. CDR3 amino acids: CASSLFRRMNTEAFF. The CDR3 region has the DNA TGCGCCAGCAGCTTGTTTCGACGAATGAACACTGAAGCTTTCTTT.

This clonotype was picked up many times. The chain employs TRBV28 and TRBJ2-7, with 9 positions matching TRBD1. CDR1 is MDHEN, CDR2 SYDVKM, per germline. This CDR3 spans 13 amino acids. The V and J ends lost 6 bases and 3 bases, in that order; junction bases with no gene match: 3. Here the CDR3 reads CASRGTGFYEQYF. DNA for the CDR3: TGTGCCAGCAGGGGGACAGGGTTCTACGAGCAGTACTTC.

This clonotype was counted between two and nine times. The rearrangement uses TRBV27 and TRBJ1-5; D call uncertain. Germline CDR1 is MNHEY and CDR2 is SMNVEV (reference sequence). V was pared by 3 bases and J by 0 bases, with 9 bases between. This CDR3 spans 15 amino acids. CDR3: CASSFWGNSNQPQHF. The CDR3 coding sequence is TGTGCCAGCAGTTTTTGGGGTAATAGCAATCAGCCCCAGCATTTT.

This clonotype has ten or more counts. This chain joins TRBV11-1 and TRBJ2-7; the match to TRBD2 covers 13 bases. Germline CDR1 SGHAT, CDR2 FQDESV (reference sequence). This CDR3 is built from 15 residues. The trim removed 6 bases at V and 6 bases at J, leaving 8 bases unmatched. Here the CDR3 reads CASSSGTSGNFEQYF. The CDR3 DNA reads as TGTGCCAGCAGTTCCGGGACTAGCGGGAACTTCGAGCAGTACTTC.

This clonotype was counted at least ten times. The genes are TRBV11-2 and TRBJ2-7; possibly TRBD1 for D (5 bases). Germline CDR1 reads SGHAT; CDR2 reads FQNNGV. The CDR3 sequence is 14 residues long. V lost 5 bases to trimming and J lost 3 bases, with 14 bases between them. CDR3 bases: TGTGCCAGCAGCGACCGACAGCTCTTCTACGAGCAGTACTTC. Translating it yields CASSDRQLFYEQYF.

The chain employs TRBV6-1 and TRBJ1-3, with a weak D call TRBD1 (5 bases). CDR1 is MNHNS, CDR2 SASEGT, per germline. The CDR3 runs 19 residues. The ends were cut back, 4 bases at V and 2 bases at J, with 24 bases in the middle. The CDR3 region has the DNA TGTGCCAGCAGTGCACGGACCCACGGGGGGGGGATCACTGGAAACACCATATATTTT. This translates into CASSARTHGGGITGNTIYF.

There are a few counts of this clonotype. V is TRBV10-2 and J is TRBJ2-3; D possibly matches TRBD1 or TRBD2 (5 bases each). V was cut by 2 bases and J by 6 bases, with 15 bases left in between. The germline V gene encodes CDR1 WSHSY and CDR2 SAAADI. CDR3 length equals 15 residues. CDR3 residues: CASSERGARGDTQYF. Written as DNA, the CDR3 is TGCGCCAGCAGTGAGAGGGGTGCCCGAGGGGATACGCAGTATTTT.

This clonotype was counted a few times. The conserved phenylalanine or tryptophan is not found at the CDR3 terminus, so this likely reflects a read error. The chain joins TRBV20-1 to TRBJ2-2; D possibly corresponds to TRBD1 (6 bases). CDR1 DFQATT and CDR2 SNEGSKA come from the germline V gene (reference sequence). V gave up 1 base and J gave up 3 bases, with 12 bases separating them. The CDR3 is 15 amino acids. CDR3 residues: CSARVGTTDTGELFL. The CDR3 DNA is TGCAGTGCTAGAGTTGGGACAACCGACACCGGGGAGCTGTTTCTT.

The chain employs TRBV2 and TRBJ2-3; 10 positions agree with TRBD2. J gave up 6 bases and V 6 bases, and 6 bases lay outside the gene matches. The CDR3 totals 14 residues. CDR1 is SNHLY and CDR2 is FYNNEI in the germline V gene. DNA for the CDR3: TGTGCCAGCAGAGGTAGCGGGAGGATGGATACGCAGTATTTT. Translation: CASRGSGRMDTQYF. The variable domain in full, with the rest retrieved from reference TRBV2 and TRBJ2-3, is EPEVTQTPSHQVTQMGQEVILRCVPISNHLYFYWYRQILGQKVEFLVSFYNNEISEKSEIFDDQFSVERPDGSNFTLKIRSTKLEDSAMYFCASRGSGRMDTQYFGPGTRLTVL.

The chain recombines TRBV5-1 with TRBJ2-2, with D unresolved. The CDR3 is made up of 15 amino acids. V shed 2 bases and J shed 3 bases, with 11 bases lying between them. The germline V gene encodes CDR1 SGHRS and CDR2 YFSETQ. CDR3 sequence (DNA): TGCGCCAGCAGCTTCGTTGGGCTATACACCGGGGAGCTGTTTTTT. Translation: CASSFVGLYTGELFF. Full variable domain (remainder filled in from reference TRBV5-1 and TRBJ2-2): KAGVTQTPRYLIKTRGQQVTLSCSPISGHRSVSWYQQTPGQGLQFLFEYFSETQRNKGNFPGRFSGRQFSNSRSEMNVSTLELGDSALYLCASSFVGLYTGELFFGEGSRLTVL.

This clonotype was counted between two and nine times. One end of the junction is discordant with germline, which a read error may explain. The rearrangement joins TRBV27 to TRBJ2-2; 7 nucleotides align to TRBD1. CDR3 length: 17 residues. The germline V gene has CDR1 MNHEY and CDR2 SMNVEV (reference sequence). The chain's CDR3 is CASSEGDRVGNTGELVF. Written as DNA, the CDR3 is TGTGCCAGCAGTGAGGGGGACAGAGTAGGGAACACCGGGGAGCTGGTTTTT.

This chain uses TRBV5-1 with TRBJ2-2, with 8 bases aligning to TRBD2. From germline, CDR1 is SGHRS and CDR2 YFSETQ. The CDR3 contains 19 residues. Germline trimming cut 4 bases from V and 5 bases from J; bases unmatched to any gene: 19. The chain's CDR3 is CASSPGASGVAGWTGELFF. The CDR3 nucleotides are TGCGCCAGCAGCCCCGGGGCTTCCGGGGTAGCGGGATGGACCGGGGAGCTGTTTTTT.

In its sample, this clonotype was seen many times. This chain links TRBV6-2 or TRBV6-3 with TRBJ2-5; the D gene is possibly TRBD2 (5 bases). V was trimmed by 0 bases and J by 2 bases, leaving 10 bases between them. CDR1 MNHEY and CDR2 SVGEGT come from the germline V gene. This CDR3 has 15 amino acids. CDR3 sequence: CASSYSRGPQETQYF. The CDR3 coding sequence is TGTGCCAGCAGTTACTCGAGAGGGCCTCAAGAGACCCAGTACTTC.

This clonotype was recorded at least ten times. The chain has TRBV27 and TRBJ2-7, with 7 nucleotides matching TRBD1. The CDR3 sequence is 13 residues long. With V trimmed by 5 bases and J by 3 bases, 4 bases remained unmatched. Germline loops: CDR1 MNHEY, CDR2 SMNVEV (reference sequence). The CDR3 nucleotides are TGTGCCAGCAGTCCGTGGGACAGCTACGAGCAGTACTTC. Translated, it gives CASSPWDSYEQYF.